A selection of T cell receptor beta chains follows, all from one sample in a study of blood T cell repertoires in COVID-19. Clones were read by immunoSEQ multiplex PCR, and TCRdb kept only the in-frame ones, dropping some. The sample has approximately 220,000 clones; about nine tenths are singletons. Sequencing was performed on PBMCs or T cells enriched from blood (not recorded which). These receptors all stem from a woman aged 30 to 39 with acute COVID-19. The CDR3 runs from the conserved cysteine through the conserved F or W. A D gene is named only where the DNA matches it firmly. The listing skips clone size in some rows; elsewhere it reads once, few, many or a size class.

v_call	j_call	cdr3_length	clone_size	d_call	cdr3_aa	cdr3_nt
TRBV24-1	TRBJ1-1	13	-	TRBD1	CATQDRGYTEAFF	TGTGCCACCCAGGACAGGGGTTACACTGAAGCTTTCTTT
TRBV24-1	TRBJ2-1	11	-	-	CATSDIYEQFF	TGTGCCACCAGTGATATCTATGAGCAGTTCTTC
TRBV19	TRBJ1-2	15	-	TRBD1	CASSTLQQGRRGYTF	TGTGCCAGTAGTACCCTCCAACAGGGGCGAAGGGGCTACACCTTC
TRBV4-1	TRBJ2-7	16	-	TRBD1	CASSWGTGTETYEQYF	TGCGCCAGCAGCTGGGGCACCGGGACAGAGACCTACGAGCAGTACTTC
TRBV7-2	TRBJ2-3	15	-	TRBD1	CASSLDRGFTDTQYF	TGTGCCAGCAGCTTAGACAGGGGGTTCACAGATACGCAGTATTTT
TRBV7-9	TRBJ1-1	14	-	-	CASSYSGRDTEAFF	TGTGCCAGCAGCTACAGCGGTCGCGACACTGAAGCTTTCTTT
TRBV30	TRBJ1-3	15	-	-	CAWSEDSTSGNTIYF	TGTGCCTGGAGTGAGGACAGTACCTCTGGAAACACCATATATTTT
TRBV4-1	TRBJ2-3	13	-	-	CASSSRHTDTQYF	TGCGCCAGCAGCTCGCGGCACACAGATACGCAGTATTTT
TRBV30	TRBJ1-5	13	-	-	CAWNTLRDQPQHF	TGTGCCTGGAACACCCTCCGGGATCAGCCCCAGCATTTT
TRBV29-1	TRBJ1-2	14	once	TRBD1	CSGTGDLTNYGYTF	TGCAGCGGGACAGGGGACCTCACTAACTATGGCTACACCTTC
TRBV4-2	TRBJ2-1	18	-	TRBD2	CASTEGLAGGNPYNEQFF	TGTGCCAGCACCGAGGGACTAGCGGGGGGGAATCCCTACAATGAGCAGTTCTTC
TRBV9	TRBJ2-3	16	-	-	CASSPRAGASTDTQYF	TGTGCCAGCAGCCCCCGTGCGGGGGCTAGCACAGATACGCAGTATTTT
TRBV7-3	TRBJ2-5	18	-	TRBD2	CASSPRGGSGGPQETQYF	TGTGCCAGCAGCCCAAGGGGGGGCAGCGGGGGCCCCCAGGAGACCCAGTACTTC
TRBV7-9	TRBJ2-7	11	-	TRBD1	CASSSGQGTLF	TGTGCCAGCAGCTCCGGACAGGGGACCCTCTTC
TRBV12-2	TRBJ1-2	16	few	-	CASRLGRRGRGYGYTF	TGTGCAAGTCGCTTAGGCCGCAGGGGGCGAGGGTATGGCTACACCTTC
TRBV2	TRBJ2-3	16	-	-	CASSVSSPMGTDTQYF	TGTGCCAGCAGTGTCTCTAGCCCCATGGGCACAGATACGCAGTATTTT
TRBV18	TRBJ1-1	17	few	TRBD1	CASSPGDRGFLNTEAFF	TGTGCCAGCTCACCTGGGGACAGGGGATTTTTGAACACTGAAGCTTTCTTT
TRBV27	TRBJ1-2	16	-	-	CASSPGTLIGAEGYTF	TGTGCCAGCAGTCCCGGGACTCTGATCGGGGCTGAGGGCTACACCTTC
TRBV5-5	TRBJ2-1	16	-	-	CASSLVPGRTYNEQFF	TGTGCCAGCAGCTTGGTCCCAGGCCGAACCTACAATGAGCAGTTCTTC
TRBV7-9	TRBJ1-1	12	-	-	CASRTVNTEAFF	TGTGCCAGCAGAACAGTGAACACTGAAGCTTTCTTT
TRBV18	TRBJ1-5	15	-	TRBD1	CASSPPYRGGQPQHF	TGTGCCAGCTCACCACCCTACAGGGGCGGACAGCCCCAGCATTTT
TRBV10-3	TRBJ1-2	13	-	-	CAISDDRFYGYTF	TGTGCCATCAGTGATGACAGATTCTATGGCTACACCTTC
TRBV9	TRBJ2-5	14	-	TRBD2	CASSLGGGPETQYF	TGTGCCAGCAGTCTCGGCGGGGGGCCAGAGACCCAGTACTTC
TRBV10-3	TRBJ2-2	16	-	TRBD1	CAISERGQENTGELFF	TGTGCCATCAGTGAGCGGGGACAGGAGAACACCGGGGAGCTGTTTTTT
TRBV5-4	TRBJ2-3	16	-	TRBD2	CASSRMVGGSTDTQYF	TGTGCCAGCAGCCGTATGGTCGGGGGGAGCACAGATACGCAGTATTTT
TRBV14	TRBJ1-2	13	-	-	CASSQDTDYGYTF	TGTGCCAGCAGCCAAGATACAGACTATGGCTACACCTTC
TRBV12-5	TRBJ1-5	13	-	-	CASRAGAGQPQHF	TGTGCTAGCCGAGCGGGGGCAGGTCAGCCCCAGCATTTT
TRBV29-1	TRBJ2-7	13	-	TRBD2	CSVGTSGAGEQYF	TGCAGCGTCGGGACTAGCGGGGCTGGCGAGCAGTACTTC
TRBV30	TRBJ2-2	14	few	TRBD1	CAWIGTVNTGELFF	TGTGCCTGGATCGGGACAGTTAACACCGGGGAGCTGTTTTTT
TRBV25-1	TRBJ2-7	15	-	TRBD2	CASSARTSTIYEQYF	TGTGCCAGCAGTGCCCGGACTAGTACAATCTACGAGCAGTACTTC
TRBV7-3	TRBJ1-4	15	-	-	CASSLNGGSNEKLFF	TGTGCCAGCAGCTTAAACGGGGGTTCTAATGAAAAACTGTTTTTT
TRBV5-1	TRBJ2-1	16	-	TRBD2	CASSLSAGGIDNEQFF	TGCGCCAGCAGCTTGAGCGCGGGGGGAATCGACAATGAGCAGTTCTTC
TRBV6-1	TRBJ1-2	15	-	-	CASSEWAGGSYGYTF	TGTGCCAGCAGTGAATGGGCCGGTGGCAGCTATGGCTACACCTTC
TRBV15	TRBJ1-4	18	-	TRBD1	CATSREGVGTDENEKLFF	TGTGCCACCAGCAGAGAGGGGGTCGGGACAGATGAAAATGAAAAACTGTTTTTT
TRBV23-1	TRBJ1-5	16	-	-	CASSQSPGYSNQPQHF	TGCGCCAGCAGTCAATCTCCGGGTTATAGCAATCAGCCCCAGCATTTT
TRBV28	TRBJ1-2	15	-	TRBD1	CASSLVGQLNYGYTF	TGTGCCAGCAGTTTAGTGGGACAGCTTAACTATGGCTACACCTTC
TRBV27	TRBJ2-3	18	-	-	CASSLEGGTGGSTDTQYF	TGTGCCAGCAGTTTGGAGGGGGGTACGGGGGGTAGCACTGATACGCAGTATTTT
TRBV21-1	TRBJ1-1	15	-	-	CASSKRGRVNTEAFF	TGTGCCAGCAGCAAAAGGGGGAGGGTGAACACTGAAGCTTTCTTT
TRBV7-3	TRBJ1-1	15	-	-	CASSLTAGRSSEAFF	TGTGCCAGCAGCTTAACGGCCGGGAGATCGAGTGAAGCTTTCTTT
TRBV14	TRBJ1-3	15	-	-	CASSPSVGGPNTIYF	TGTGCCAGCAGCCCAAGCGTTGGAGGGCCAAACACCATATATTTT
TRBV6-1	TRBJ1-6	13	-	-	CASYESYNSPLHF	TGTGCCAGCTATGAGTCCTATAATTCACCCCTCCACTTT
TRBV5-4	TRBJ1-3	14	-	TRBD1	CASSLDRGANTIYF	TGTGCCAGCAGTCTGGACAGGGGGGCAAACACCATATATTTT
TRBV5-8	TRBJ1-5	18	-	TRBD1	CASSFTDRASYINQPQHF	TGTGCCAGCAGCTTCACGGACAGGGCCAGTTACATCAATCAGCCCCAGCATTTT
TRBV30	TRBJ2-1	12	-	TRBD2	CASHGGDNEQFF	TGTGCCTCACATGGGGGGGACAATGAGCAGTTCTTC
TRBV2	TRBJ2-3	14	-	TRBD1	CASEWDSNTDTQYF	TGTGCCAGCGAGTGGGACAGCAACACAGATACGCAGTATTTT
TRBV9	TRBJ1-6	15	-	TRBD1	CASSADRAAGSPLHF	TGTGCCAGCAGCGCCGACAGGGCAGCAGGTTCACCCCTCCACTTT
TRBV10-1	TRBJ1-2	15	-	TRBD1	CASSGGTGADYGYTF	TGCGCCAGCAGCGGGGGGACAGGGGCGGACTATGGCTACACCTTC
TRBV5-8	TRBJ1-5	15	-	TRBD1	CASSWGTGPNQPQHF	TGTGCCAGCAGCTGGGGGACAGGACCTAATCAGCCCCAGCATTTT
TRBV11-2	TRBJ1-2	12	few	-	CATGGIGNGYTF	TGTGCCACCGGGGGAATTGGAAATGGCTACACCTTC
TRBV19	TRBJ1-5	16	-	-	CASTPAGVGGNQPQHF	TGTGCCAGTACTCCGGCCGGAGTTGGTGGCAATCAGCCCCAGCATTTT
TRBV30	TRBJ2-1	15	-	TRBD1	CAWRTDRGRGYEQFF	TGTGCCTGGAGGACCGACAGGGGGCGAGGGTATGAGCAGTTCTTC
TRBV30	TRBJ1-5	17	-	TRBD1	CAWSGTGRWDSNQPQHF	TGTGCCTGGAGTGGGACAGGGCGGTGGGATAGCAATCAGCCCCAGCATTTT
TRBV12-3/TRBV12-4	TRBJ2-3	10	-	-	CVTSTDTQYF	TGTGTCACAAGCACAGATACGCAGTATTTT